This T cell receptor beta chain was recovered during a study of metastatic and nonmetastatic thyroid tumors. Across the study: From malignant and benign thyroid patients, repertoires in blood and in tumor or nodule tissue were compared.

Thyroid surgery was performed in patients who had received no treatment beforehand. This clone was observed a handful of times. Its antigen is not identified. This clone may be a read error of a much larger clone one base away. Study-wide results and limits: Versus benign nodules, malignant thyroid tumors reportedly had significantly higher TCR beta diversity, in blood and tumor.

Germline V gives CDR1 SGHNT, CDR2 YENEEA. This CDR3 contains 13 residues. How the authors handled the data: Across clinicopathological groups, CDR3 differences served as the basis for building a distant-metastasis classifier for papillary thyroid cancer. TCRdb reanalyzed the PCR reads with MiXCR. The V and J calls were not made by the authors but by TCRdb's processing. The sample yields tens of thousands of clones, under 15% seen once. Sequencing used tumor tissue. The TCR comes from a female donor with papillary thyroid cancer or a benign thyroid nodule (not recorded which). Some clones in this sample may be carry-over from other donors' samples. V gene TRBV11-3 combines with J gene TRBJ1-1; TRBD1 is a possible D gene (6 bases). The CDR3 here is CASSLTGPGAASF. Written as DNA, the CDR3 is TGTGCCAGCAGCCTCACAGGGCCGGGTGCAGCTTCCTTT.